This T cell receptor beta chain came from a study of CD8+CD57+ T cells in acquired aplastic anemia. Study at large: The average for DNA from sorted CD4+ and CD8+ cells was 3.2 ug.

With respect to this clonotype: Its antigen is as yet unknown.

Researchers used genomic DNA as the template to profile TCR beta VDJ and CDR3. One entry per CDR3 protein results from TCRdb running MiXCR on the reads. The sample carries about 160,000 distinct CDR3 sequences, roughly 43% recorded once. Broader study findings: In common between the patients and the controls were approximately 28 CD8+ CDR3 sequences.

V lost 9 bases and J lost 0, with 10 bases in between. The germline V gene has CDR1 KGHDR and CDR2 SFDVKD. The CDR3 runs 13 residues. All sequencing subjects had displayed CD8+CD57+ cell expansion on flow cytometry. Blood sampling was performed on the patients, and none of them had received therapy by then. This sequence originates from a human donor with aplastic anemia. V and J are TRBV24-1 and TRBJ1-1; D unclear. Material for sequencing was sorted CD4+, CD8+, or CD8+CD57+ T cells (not recorded which) from PBMCs. The CDR3 region has the DNA TGTGCCACCCAGGACGGCATGAACACTGAAGCTTTCTTT. This codes for CATQDGMNTEAFF.